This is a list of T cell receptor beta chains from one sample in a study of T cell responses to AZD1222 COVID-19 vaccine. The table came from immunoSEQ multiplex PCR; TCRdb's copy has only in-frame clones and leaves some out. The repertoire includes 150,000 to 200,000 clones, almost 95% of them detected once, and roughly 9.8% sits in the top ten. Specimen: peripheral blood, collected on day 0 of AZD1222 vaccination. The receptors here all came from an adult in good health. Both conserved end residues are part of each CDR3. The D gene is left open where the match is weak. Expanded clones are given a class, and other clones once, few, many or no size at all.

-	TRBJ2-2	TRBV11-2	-	TGTGCCAGCAGCTTAGGAGTATCCGGGGAGCTGTTTTTT	CASSLGVSGELFF
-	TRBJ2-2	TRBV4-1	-	TGCGCCAGCAGCCAAGGAGGAGCGTTCGGGGAGCTGTTTTTT	CASSQGGAFGELFF
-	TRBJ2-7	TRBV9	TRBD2	TGTGCCAGCAGCGTAGCTAGCGGGAGTGGTGAGCAGTACTTC	CASSVASGSGEQYF
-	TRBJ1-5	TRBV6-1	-	TGTGCCAGCAGTGAAGGACAGATAGCATATCAGCCCCAGCATTTT	CASSEGQIAYQPQHF
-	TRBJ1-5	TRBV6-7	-	TGTGCCAGCAGTTACCCCGTGGGGGACCCTCAGCCCCAGCATTTT	CASSYPVGDPQPQHF
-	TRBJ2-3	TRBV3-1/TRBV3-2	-	TGTGCCAGCAGCCAAGTTGGGCTAACCCATAGCACAGATACGCAGTATTTT	CASSQVGLTHSTDTQYF
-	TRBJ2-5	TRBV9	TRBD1	TGTGCCAGCAGCGCCTCGGGACAGGGGGGGGAGACCCAGTACTTC	CASSASGQGGETQYF
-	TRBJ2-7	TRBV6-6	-	TGTGCCAGCGCCCGACGCCGGGGAGCTTACGAGCAGTACTTC	CASARRRGAYEQYF
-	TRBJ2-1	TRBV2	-	TGTGCCAGCAGTTGGACCACAGGGCTAGACAATGAGCAGTTCTTC	CASSWTTGLDNEQFF
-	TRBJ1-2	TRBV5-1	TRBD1	TGCGCCAGCAGCCCAGGGACAGACCCTTCTGGCTACACCTTC	CASSPGTDPSGYTF
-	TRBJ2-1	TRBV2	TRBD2	TGTGCCAGGTCGACTAGCGGGGGCCCTGGGGAGCAGTTCTTC	CARSTSGGPGEQFF
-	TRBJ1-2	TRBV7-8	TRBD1	TGTGCCAGCAGCCTTGGACAGGGAGGCGGCTACACCTTC	CASSLGQGGGYTF
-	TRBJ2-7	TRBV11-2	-	TGTGCCAGCAGCCTATGGACAGAAGCCTACGAGCAGTACTTC	CASSLWTEAYEQYF
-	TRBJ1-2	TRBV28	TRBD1	TGTGCCAGCAGTCTGGGGGACAGGGGGAACTATGGCTACACCTTC	CASSLGDRGNYGYTF
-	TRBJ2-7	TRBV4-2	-	TGTGCCAGCAGCCAAGAGGTGGGGACCTACTACGAGCAGTACTTC	CASSQEVGTYYEQYF
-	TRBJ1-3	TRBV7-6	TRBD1	TGTGCCAGCAGCTTCGGACAGGGTGGTGGAAACACCATATATTTT	CASSFGQGGGNTIYF
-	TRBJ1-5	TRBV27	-	TGTGCCAGCAGTTTGGGACCTTCCGATCAGCCCCAGCATTTT	CASSLGPSDQPQHF
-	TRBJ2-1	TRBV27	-	TGTGCCAGCAGTCAAGCCCCAGCTTACAATGAGCAGTTCTTC	CASSQAPAYNEQFF
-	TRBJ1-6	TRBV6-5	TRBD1	TGTGCCAGCACCCCGACAGGGGGCACTAATTCACCCCTCCACTTT	CASTPTGGTNSPLHF
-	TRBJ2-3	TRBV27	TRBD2	TGTGCCAGCAGTTTAGTACTAGCGGGACCGATCACAGATACGCAGTATTTT	CASSLVLAGPITDTQYF
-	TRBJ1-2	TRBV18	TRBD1	TGTGCCAGCTCAGCACTACCGGACAGGCCCTATGGCTACACCTTC	CASSALPDRPYGYTF
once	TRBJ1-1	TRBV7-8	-	TGTGCCAGCAGCCGGACGAACGGCGCTGAAGCTTTCTTT	CASSRTNGAEAFF
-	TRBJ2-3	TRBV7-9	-	TGTGCCAGCAGCTTCCTGAGGGGAGATACGCAGTATTTT	CASSFLRGDTQYF
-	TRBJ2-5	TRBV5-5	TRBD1	TGTGCCAGCAGCGGAACCGGGACAGGGCTACAAGAGACCCAGTACTTC	CASSGTGTGLQETQYF
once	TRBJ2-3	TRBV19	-	TGTGCCAGTAGTATAGATCGGGGGCAGGGCACAGATACGCAGTATTTT	CASSIDRGQGTDTQYF
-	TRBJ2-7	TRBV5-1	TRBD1	TGCGCCAGCAGCTCGGCGGACAGGGGTGTTGAAGAGCAGTACTTC	CASSSADRGVEEQYF
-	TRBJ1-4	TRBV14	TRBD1	TGTGCCAGCAGCCGTTACACACCGGGACAGTCGAATGAAAAACTGTTTTTT	CASSRYTPGQSNEKLFF